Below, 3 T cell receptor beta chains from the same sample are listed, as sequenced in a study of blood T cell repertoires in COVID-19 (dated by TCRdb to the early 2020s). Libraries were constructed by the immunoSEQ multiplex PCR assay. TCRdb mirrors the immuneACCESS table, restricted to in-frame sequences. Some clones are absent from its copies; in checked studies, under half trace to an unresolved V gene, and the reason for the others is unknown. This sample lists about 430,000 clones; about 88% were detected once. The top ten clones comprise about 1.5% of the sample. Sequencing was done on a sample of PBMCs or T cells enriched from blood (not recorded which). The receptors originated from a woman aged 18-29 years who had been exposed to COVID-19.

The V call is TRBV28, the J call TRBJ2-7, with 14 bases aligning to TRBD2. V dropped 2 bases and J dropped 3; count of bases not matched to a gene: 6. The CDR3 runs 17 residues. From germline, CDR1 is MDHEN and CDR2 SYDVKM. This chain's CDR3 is CASSLSGLAGGVYEQYF. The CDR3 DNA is TGTGCCAGCAGTTTAAGCGGACTAGCGGGAGGCGTCTACGAGCAGTACTTC.

The CDR3 protein is CASTFGGLAAKSSYEQYF. The CDR3 DNA sequence: TGTGCCAGCACCTTCGGCGGACTAGCGGCCAAGAGCTCCTACGAGCAGTACTTC. The chain links TRBV7-9 to TRBJ2-7, with 10 bases matching TRBD2. The CDR3 is 18 residues long. CDR1 and CDR2 from the germline V gene are SEHNR and FQNEAQ (reference sequence). The V and J ends lost 7 bases and 0 bases, in that order; junction bases with no gene match: 15.

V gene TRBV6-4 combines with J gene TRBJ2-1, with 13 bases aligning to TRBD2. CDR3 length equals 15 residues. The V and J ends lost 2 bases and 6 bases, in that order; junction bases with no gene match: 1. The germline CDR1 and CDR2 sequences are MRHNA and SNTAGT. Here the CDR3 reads CASSDGLAGANEQFF. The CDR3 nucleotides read TGTGCCAGCAGTGACGGACTAGCGGGGGCCAATGAGCAGTTCTTC.